The entry below gives a single T cell receptor beta chain sequence along with its context. This sample stems from a study of T cell changes during pregnancy in multiple sclerosis. The CDR3 is made up of 18 amino acids. The table came from immunoSEQ multiplex PCR; TCRdb's copy has only in-frame clones and leaves some out. In the table there are some 28,000 clones, about 92% of which are singletons. The sample in question was CD4+ T cells from peripheral blood mononuclear cells, obtained after pregnancy. The J gene is TRBJ1-1, the V gene TRBV21-1; the listed D gene, TRBD1, was not tested against the DNA. TRBV21-1 has pseudogene status. The clonotype was recovered from a female donor with multiple sclerosis, enrolled in a pregnancy study. Written as DNA, the CDR3 is TGTGCCAGCAGCAAAGCTGGGACAGCCAAAGGAATGAACACTGAAGCTTTCTTT. Translated: CASSKAGTAKGMNTEAFF.